Listed here is a single TCR beta chain. Its cognate antigen is unknown. The data originate from a study of cytomegalovirus exposure and HLA in healthy donors. Study outcomes and limitations: A later analysis linked a missense variant in DCLRE1C to the trimming of TCR beta V and J genes. An analysis done earlier found most TCR beta V segments productive about 90% or about 30% of the time. Researchers counted roughly 160 TCR beta chains as cytomegalovirus-associated. Common viral pathogens (according to a later analysis) appeared linked to several of the most significant clusters.

J was trimmed by 1 base and V by 5 bases; bases with no gene match: 6. The CDR3 consists of 15 residues. Germline assignment: CDR1 MDHEN and CDR2 SYDVKM. Primers: 60 Vbeta forward and 13 Jbeta reverse. Sequenced by immunoSEQ multiplex PCR; TCRdb stores in-frame clones only, minus some. The profile covers roughly 68,000 clones, with approximately 77% appearing a single time and around 7% taken by the ten largest. This rearrangement joins TRBV28 to TRBJ1-2; 8 bases agree with TRBD1. The source of this sequence is a woman in her thirties in good health and CMV-seropositive. The sequencing sample was made of PBMCs. Here the CDR3 reads CASSPLTGVNYGYTF. CDR3 DNA: TGTGCCAGCAGTCCATTGACAGGGGTTAACTATGGCTACACCTTC.